This T cell receptor (beta chain) was identified during a study of blood T cell repertoires in COVID-19. This clone was recorded only once. The germline gives CDR1 SGDLS, CDR2 YYNGEE. This CDR3 has 15 amino acids. V gave up 0 bases and J gave up 2 bases; unmatched junction bases: 4. Here immunoSEQ multiplex PCR was the method, and the copy in TCRdb shows in-frame clones only, minus some. The sample carries 60,000 to 80,000 clones, around 89% recorded once. This receptor was taken from a man aged 55 to 70 with acute or convalescent COVID-19. The rearrangement links TRBV9 to TRBJ2-5, with 7 positions matching TRBD1. The sample comprised peripheral blood. The CDR3 DNA reads as TGTGCCAGCAGCGTAGCAGGCAGGGGGCAAGAGACCCAGTACTTC. Translating gives CASSVAGRGQETQYF.